This T cell receptor (beta chain) was observed in a study of early T cells in non-severe SARS-CoV-2 infection. Germline V gene sequence: CDR1 SQVTM, CDR2 ANQGSEA. This CDR3 comprises 13 residues. Trimming took off 5 bases at V and 7 bases at J, with 15 bases between the two ends. This clonotype was detected many times. Its antigen remains unknown. Study-wide results and caveats: VDJdb-based annotation leaned toward anti-spike CD8 responses and missed private and CD4 specificities.

Tagging with unique molecular identifiers was applied to individual cDNA molecules. Each CDR3 protein is one row after TCRdb ran MiXCR on the 5' RACE reads. Here the sample spans about 80,000 distinct CDR3 sequences, approximately 12% being singletons. Material: whole blood. This chain connects TRBV29-1 to TRBJ2-4; either TRBD1 or TRBD2 may supply D (6 bases each). This TCR derives from an adult who was a healthcare worker with PCR-confirmed SARS-CoV-2 infection or an uninfected control (not recorded which). In nucleotides, the CDR3 is TGCAGCGTTAGGGAAACAGGGAGGAACATTCAGTACTTC. This sequence encodes CSVRETGRNIQYF. Based on the CDR3 plus reference TRBV29-1 and TRBJ2-4, the full variable domain is SAVISQKPSRDICQRGTSLTIQCQVDSQVTMMFWYRQQPGQSLTLIATANQGSEATYESGFVIDKFPISRPNLTFSTLTVSNMSPEDSSIYLCSVRETGRNIQYFGAGTRLSVL.